These 17 T cell receptor beta chains came from one sample sequenced in a study of shared clonotypes between healthy human individuals. The naive CD8 fraction comprised CD45RO-negative cells positively selected for CCR7 and excluded terminally differentiated effector memory CD45RA+ cells. Sequencing used immunoSEQ multiplex PCR; TCRdb keeps in-frame clones, though not all of them. The sample yields about 2.2 million clones, under 95% seen once. The sample was naive CD8+ T cells from PBMCs. The receptors here all came from a man aged 18-30 years in good health. Some clones in this sample may be carry-over from other donors' samples.

CDR3 protein: CASSLGGSRPQHF. As DNA, the CDR3 is TGTGCCAGCAGCCTAGGCGGTTCGCGGCCCCAGCATTTT. The chain is built from TRBV27 and TRBJ1-5; D is ambiguous. Per germline, CDR1 MNHEY and CDR2 SMNVEV (reference sequence). The V gene lost 6 bases and the J gene lost 9 bases, with 15 bases spanning the gap. CDR3 length equals 13 residues.

The chain employs TRBV5-5 and TRBJ1-5; tentative D call: TRBD1 (5 bases). This CDR3 has 16 residues. Trimming removed 4 bases at V and 3 bases at J, with 17 bases between. Per germline, CDR1 SGHKS and CDR2 YYEKEE (reference sequence). CDR3 loop: CASSQKPGTNNQPQHF. For the CDR3, the DNA is TGTGCCAGCAGCCAAAAACCAGGGACCAACAATCAGCCCCAGCATTTT.

The chain employs TRBV18 and TRBJ2-7; 7 positions match TRBD1. This CDR3 contains 10 residues. The germline CDR1 and CDR2 sequences are KGHSH and LQKENI. The CDR3 DNA reads TGTGCCAGCTCAAGGGGGCTGATGTCCGTC. This codes for CASSRGLMSV.

To note about this clone: Other nucleotide sequences from this sample produce the same CDR3. The chain is built from TRBV13 and TRBJ2-7; 7 nucleotides align to TRBD1. This CDR3 comprises 14 residues. V shed 5 bases, J shed 2 bases, and the junction held 6 bases outside the gene matches. CDR1 and CDR2 (germline): PRHDT, FYEKMQ (reference sequence). The CDR3 here is CASSLRTGAYEQYF. DNA for the CDR3: TGTGCCAGCAGCCTTAGGACAGGAGCCTACGAGCAGTACTTC.

The chain couples TRBV5-6 to TRBJ2-7, with D unclear. This CDR3 has 14 residues. Germline CDR1 SGHDT, CDR2 YYEEEE. Trimming cost V 0 bases and J 2 bases, with 9 bases left between them. CDR3 in amino acids: CASSLAHSPYEQYF. CDR3 DNA: TGTGCCAGCAGCTTGGCCCACAGTCCCTACGAGCAGTACTTC.

On this clone itself: Within the sample, other DNA sequences also encode this same CDR3. The CDR3 reads CASSLGGIKETQYF. The CDR3 DNA is TGTGCCAGCAGCTTGGGGGGTATCAAAGAGACCCAGTACTTC. The chain carries TRBV7-9 and TRBJ2-5, with D maybe TRBD2 (6 bases). CDR1 and CDR2 from the germline V gene are SEHNR and FQNEAQ (reference sequence). This CDR3 spans 14 amino acids. Deletions cut 3 bases from V and 3 bases from J, with 11 bases between.

V usage is TRBV5-5 and J usage is TRBJ1-1; D uncertain. The germline CDR1 and CDR2 sequences are SGHKS and YYEKEE (reference sequence). Trimming took 4 bases from V and 1 from J, leaving 14 bases between them. The CDR3 totals 15 residues. CDR3 residues: CASSPSGRPNTEAFF. The CDR3 nucleotides are TGTGCCAGCAGCCCCTCCGGACGGCCGAACACTGAAGCTTTCTTT.

The chain couples TRBV6-6 to TRBJ2-1; possibly TRBD2 for D (5 bases). The CDR3 has 13 amino acids. The V gene lost 5 bases and the J gene lost 4 bases, with 9 bases spanning the gap. CDR1 and CDR2 (germline): MNHNY, SVGAGI (reference sequence). The CDR3 DNA follows: TGTGCCAGCAGTCACACTAGATACAATGAGCAGTTCTTC. It codes for CASSHTRYNEQFF.

On this clone: Different DNA sequences within this sample yield the same CDR3. V usage is TRBV9 and J usage is TRBJ2-1; 8 bases map to TRBD2. Per germline, CDR1 SGDLS and CDR2 YYNGEE. CDR3 length equals 13 residues. With 4 bases clipped from V and 7 bases from J, the junction kept 4 bases outside the gene matches. The CDR3, as DNA: TGTGCCAGCAGCCCTAGCGGGCGGAATGAGCAGTTCTTC. Encoded protein: CASSPSGRNEQFF.

This clone was observed once. The chain couples TRBV5-6 to TRBJ2-1; D remains ambiguous. The CDR3 is 12 amino acids. Per germline, CDR1 SGHDT and CDR2 YYEEEE. Deletions cut 0 bases from V and 9 bases from J, with 7 bases between. The CDR3 spells CASSLAYPEQFF. In DNA form, the CDR3 reads TGTGCCAGCAGCTTGGCATACCCTGAGCAGTTCTTC. Together with reference TRBV5-6 and TRBJ2-1, the CDR3 gives the full variable domain: DAGVTQSPTHLIKTRGQQVTLRCSPKSGHDTVSWYQQALGQGPQFIFQYYEEEERQRGNFPDRFSGHQFPNYSSELNVNALLLGDSALYLCASSLAYPEQFFGPGTRLTVL.

Remarks on this clone: The same CDR3 arises from other DNA sequences in this sample as well. The chain recombines TRBV28 with TRBJ2-1; 7 bases agree with TRBD1. The CDR3 length is 14 residues. The germline CDR1 and CDR2 sequences are MDHEN and SYDVKM. Unmatched junction bases numbered 5, after V lost 6 bases and J lost 3 bases. The CDR3 nucleotides read TGTGCCAGCAGCTTCCGGGACAGCTACAATGAGCAGTTCTTC. The encoded protein is CASSFRDSYNEQFF.

This clone was seen once. The V call is TRBV7-9, the J call TRBJ2-1, with D hard to call. Germline V gene lookup returns CDR1 SEHNR and CDR2 FQNEAQ (reference sequence). Trimming removed 4 bases from V and 5 bases from J, with 12 bases in between. This CDR3 contains 14 residues. The CDR3: CASSSGRMDNEQFF. CDR3 nucleotides: TGTGCCAGCAGCTCCGGTAGGATGGACAATGAGCAGTTCTTC.

This clone appeared once. The rearrangement joins TRBV9 to TRBJ1-2, with 11 bases lining up with TRBD1. In germline, CDR1 is SGDLS, CDR2 YYNGEE. The CDR3 has 19 residues. The V gene end was trimmed by 2 bases and the J gene end by 3 bases; junction bases not matched to a gene: 15. The CDR3 DNA sequence: TGTGCCAGCAGCGTCTTCTTCACGGTTGGGACAGGGGGGCACTATGGCTACACCTTC. It translates to CASSVFFTVGTGGHYGYTF.

A remark on this clone: Other DNA sequences within the sample encode an identical CDR3. The CDR3 region is CAIRGRPGQGAREQFF. CDR3 nucleotides: TGTGCCATCAGGGGGCGGCCGGGACAGGGGGCGCGTGAGCAGTTCTTC. The chain is built from TRBV10-3 and TRBJ2-1; 12 bases are a match to TRBD1. The CDR3 totals 16 residues. Germline CDR1 reads ENHRY; CDR2 reads SYGVKD. The V segment lost 6 bases and the J segment 9 bases; nucleotides outside the gene matches: 12.

The CDR3 DNA follows: TGCGCCAGCAGTACCATCCCCGGGTTGGGTAATGAAAAACTGTTTTTT. This codes for CASSTIPGLGNEKLFF. This sequence joins TRBV10-2 and TRBJ1-4; the D is unclear. Germline values: CDR1 WSHSY, CDR2 SAAADI. Trimming took off 5 bases at V and 4 bases at J, with 17 bases between the two ends. CDR3 size: 16 residues.

In this sample, this clone turned up once. J is TRBJ2-7 and V is TRBV19, with D perhaps assigned TRBD1 or TRBD2 (6 bases each). Germline assignment: CDR1 LNHDA and CDR2 SQIVND (reference sequence). Trimming pared 3 bases from V and 5 bases from J, leaving 17 bases between. The CDR3 spans 15 residues. The CDR3: CASSIWGATRDEQYF. The CDR3 DNA sequence: TGTGCCAGTAGTATTTGGGGGGCGACCCGGGACGAGCAGTACTTC.

The chain combines TRBV5-4 with TRBJ1-2; the D gene is possibly TRBD1 (5 bases). Trimming removed 5 bases at V and 7 bases at J, with 12 bases between. This CDR3 comprises 12 residues. In germline, CDR1 is SGHNT, CDR2 YYREEE (reference sequence). The CDR3 here is CASRAARGGYTF. In DNA form, the CDR3 reads TGTGCCAGCAGGGCGGCGAGGGGTGGCTACACCTTC.